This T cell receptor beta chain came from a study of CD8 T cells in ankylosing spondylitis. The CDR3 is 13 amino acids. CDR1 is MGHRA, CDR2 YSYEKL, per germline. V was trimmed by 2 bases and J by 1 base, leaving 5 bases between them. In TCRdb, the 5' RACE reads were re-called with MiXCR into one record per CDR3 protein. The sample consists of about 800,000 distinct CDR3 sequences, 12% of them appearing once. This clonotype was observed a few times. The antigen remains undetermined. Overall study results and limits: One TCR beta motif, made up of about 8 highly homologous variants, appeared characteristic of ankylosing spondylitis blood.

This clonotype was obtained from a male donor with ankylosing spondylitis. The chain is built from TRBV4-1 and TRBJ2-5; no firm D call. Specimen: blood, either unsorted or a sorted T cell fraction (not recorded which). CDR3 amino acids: CASSQYSQETQYF. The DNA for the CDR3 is TGCGCCAGCAGCCAATACAGCCAAGAGACCCAGTACTTC.